This TCR beta chain came from a study of early T cells in non-severe SARS-CoV-2 infection. Overall study context: The study sequenced bulk RNA from unsorted whole blood, with chains unpaired. General study points: VDJdb matching, biased toward anti-spike CD8 responses, missed private and CD4 specificities.

Unique molecular identifiers (one per individual cDNA molecule) were attached. TCRdb redid the calling of the 5' RACE reads with MiXCR, one entry per CDR3 protein. The data show tens of thousands of distinct CDR3 sequences, with around 11% seen just once and approximately 2.6% held by the top ten. This CDR3 spans 14 amino acids. Germline V gene sequence: CDR1 SNHLY, CDR2 FYNNEI. Trimming took off 5 bases at V and 4 bases at J, with 12 bases between the two ends. This clonotype showed up just a few times. Its antigen is still unknown. V usage is TRBV2 and J usage is TRBJ2-1; a possible D gene is TRBD1 (6 bases). This specimen consisted of whole blood, obtained at baseline. The origin of this receptor is an adult who was a healthcare worker with PCR-confirmed SARS-CoV-2 infection or an uninfected control (not recorded which). The CDR3 here is CASSYRVRYNEQFF. The CDR3 nucleotides read TGTGCCAGCAGTTACAGGGTACGGTACAATGAGCAGTTCTTC.